The 15 T cell receptor beta chains below were found in one sample sequenced in a study of identical twins. TCRdb redid the calling of the 5' RACE reads with MiXCR, one entry per CDR3 protein. The sample contains fewer than 250,000 distinct CDR3 sequences, less than 9.5% of which appear only once. The sequencing input was memory (CD45RO+) T cells sorted from blood. Source of these receptors: a woman aged 18-29 years in good health.

The table lists this clonotype with many counts. The chain joins TRBV7-6 to TRBJ2-7, with D unclear. Germline V gene sequence: CDR1 SGHVS, CDR2 FNYEAQ. The V end lost 2 bases, the J end lost 0 bases, and 17 bases lay between the germline ends. The CDR3 has 17 amino acids. CDR3 protein: CASSLQPNTYSSYEQYF. CDR3 DNA sequence: TGTGCCAGCAGCTTACAGCCCAATACCTACTCCTCCTACGAGCAGTACTTC.

The V gene is TRBV11-2, the J gene TRBJ2-3; perhaps D is TRBD1 or TRBD2 (5 bases each). Germline values: CDR1 SGHAT, CDR2 FQNNGV. V was pared by 5 bases and J by 3 bases, with 24 bases between. There are 18 residues in the CDR3. For the CDR3, the DNA is TGTGCCAGCAGCCGCACAGGTTGGAGCGGCAAGCGTACAGATACGCAGTATTTT. Its protein product is CASSRTGWSGKRTDTQYF.

The genes are TRBV5-1 and TRBJ2-7; D gene unclear. The germline CDR1 and CDR2 sequences are SGHRS and YFSETQ. The CDR3 covers 15 residues. V was pared by 7 bases and J by 1 base, with 18 bases between. CDR3 region: CASPRPLLNSYEQYF. Written as DNA, the CDR3 is TGCGCCAGCCCTCGACCTCTTTTGAATTCCTACGAGCAGTACTTC.

This clonotype appeared many times. The chain is built from TRBV25-1 and TRBJ2-7, with TRBD1 identical over 9 bases. The CDR3 loop spans 20 amino acids. V dropped 6 bases and J dropped 5; count of bases not matched to a gene: 26. Germline CDR1 and CDR2: MGHDK and SYGVNS. For the CDR3, the DNA is TGTGCCAGCAGCTGTACGAGACCGGGACAGGGTAGTTTAGGCCCCGACGAGCAGTACTTC. Translation: CASSCTRPGQGSLGPDEQYF.

This clonotype was recorded a few times. The chain uses TRBV6-2 or TRBV6-3 and TRBJ2-5; 8 bases are shared with TRBD1. J lost 5 bases, V lost 8 bases, and 4 bases had no gene match. The CDR3 length is 12 residues. The germline V gene has CDR1 MNHEY and CDR2 SVGEGT. The CDR3 loop reads CASATGGETQYF. The CDR3 region has the DNA TGTGCCAGCGCCACAGGGGGGGAGACCCAGTACTTC.

The rearrangement uses TRBV29-1 and TRBJ2-5, with TRBD1 matching 7 bases. This CDR3 has 13 amino acids. In germline, CDR1 is SQVTM, CDR2 ANQGSEA. With V trimmed by 7 bases and J by 5 bases, 10 bases remained unmatched. The CDR3 DNA is TGCAGCGCCCTAAGGGGGCTCGGGGAGACCCAGTACTTC. Its translation: CSALRGLGETQYF.

This clonotype was detected many times. CDR3 protein: CASSRLDTATLYF. In DNA, the CDR3 is TGTGCCAGCAGCCGCCTGGACACCGCAACCCTGTACTTC. The rearrangement links TRBV11-2 to TRBJ2-7, with D tentatively TRBD1 (5 bases). The ends were cut back, 5 bases at V and 12 bases at J, with 20 bases in the middle. This CDR3 comprises 13 residues. The germline V gene encodes CDR1 SGHAT and CDR2 FQNNGV.

The rearrangement uses TRBV19 and TRBJ2-7; no firm D call. This CDR3 has 13 residues. Germline assignment: CDR1 LNHDA and CDR2 SQIVND (reference sequence). V was clipped by 4 bases and J by 2 bases, with 9 bases between them. The CDR3 DNA reads TGTGCCAGTAGTAAGGGTTTCACCTACGAGCAGTACTTC. It yields the protein CASSKGFTYEQYF.

The sample holds a few counts of this clonotype. The chain has TRBV5-1 and TRBJ2-3; 7 bases map to TRBD1. Germline CDR1 SGHRS, CDR2 YFSETQ. This CDR3 has 15 residues. V shed 1 base, J shed 2 bases, and the junction held 4 bases outside the gene matches. The chain's CDR3 is CASSLQGQITDTQYF. CDR3 nucleotide sequence: TGCGCCAGCAGCTTGCAGGGACAGATCACAGATACGCAGTATTTT. Combining the CDR3 with reference TRBV5-1 and TRBJ2-3 gives the whole variable domain KAGVTQTPRYLIKTRGQQVTLSCSPISGHRSVSWYQQTPGQGLQFLFEYFSETQRNKGNFPGRFSGRQFSNSRSEMNVSTLELGDSALYLCASSLQGQITDTQYFGPGTRLTVL.

The chain employs TRBV27 and TRBJ2-5; no definite D call. V gave up 5 bases and J gave up 5 bases, with 15 bases separating them. This CDR3 contains 14 residues. Germline-derived CDR1 and CDR2 are MNHEY and SMNVEV (reference sequence). CDR3 in amino acids: CASSHLWGGETQYF. The CDR3 nucleotides read TGTGCCAGCAGTCACCTCTGGGGTGGGGAGACCCAGTACTTC.

In its sample, this clonotype was seen many times. V is TRBV6-2 or TRBV6-3 and J is TRBJ2-1; 7 nucleotides line up with TRBD2. Losses at the gene ends were 2 bases for V and 10 bases for J; bases not matched to a gene: 8. CDR3 size: 14 residues. Per germline, CDR1 MNHEY and CDR2 SVGEGT. The chain's CDR3 is CASSYRGQRDEQFF. CDR3 coding DNA: TGTGCCAGCAGTTACAGGGGCCAGCGGGACGAGCAGTTCTTC.

This clonotype was recorded a few times. The chain links TRBV10-1 to TRBJ2-3; no firm D call. The CDR3 runs 12 residues. Trimming pared 8 bases from V and 0 bases from J, leaving 6 bases between. Germline V gene sequence: CDR1 WNHNN, CDR2 SYGVQD (reference sequence). The CDR3 DNA sequence: TGCGCCAGCGCGACCAGCACAGATACGCAGTATTTT. Its protein is CASATSTDTQYF.

This clonotype has at least ten counts. This sequence joins TRBV5-1 and TRBJ2-5, with D possibly called TRBD1 or TRBD2 (5 bases each). CDR1 is SGHRS and CDR2 is YFSETQ in the germline V gene. With 4 bases removed from V and 4 bases from J, the gap between germline ends came to 14 bases. The CDR3 runs 14 residues. The DNA for the CDR3 is TGCGCCAGCAGCGGTGAGGGGCACGGAGAGACCCAGTACTTC. This gives the protein CASSGEGHGETQYF. The whole variable domain, filled in from reference TRBV5-1 and TRBJ2-5, reads KAGVTQTPRYLIKTRGQQVTLSCSPISGHRSVSWYQQTPGQGLQFLFEYFSETQRNKGNFPGRFSGRQFSNSRSEMNVSTLELGDSALYLCASSGEGHGETQYFGPGTRLLVL.

This clonotype has more than one count but fewer than ten. The gene calls are TRBV7-9 and TRBJ1-1; D might be TRBD1 (5 bases). The CDR3 has 13 amino acids. In germline, CDR1 is SEHNR, CDR2 FQNEAQ (reference sequence). V gave up 5 bases and J gave up 5 bases, with 12 bases separating them. The CDR3 DNA follows: TGTGCCAGCAGCCCCCGGGGGAGAACTGAAGCTTTCTTT. It encodes CASSPRGRTEAFF.

The chain has TRBV12-5 and TRBJ2-7; no clear D gene. Trimming took 4 bases from V and 7 from J, leaving 20 bases between them. From germline, CDR1 is LGHNT and CDR2 FRNRAP. This CDR3 is built from 15 residues. In nucleotides, the CDR3 is TGTGCTAGTGGTTCCAGGACGGCGATCATGGGTGAGCAGTACTTC. The encoded protein is CASGSRTAIMGEQYF. Full variable domain (remainder filled in from reference TRBV12-5 and TRBJ2-7): DARVTQTPRHKVTEMGQEVTMRCQPILGHNTVFWYRQTMMQGLELLAYFRNRAPLDDSGMPKDRFSAEMPDATLATLKIQPSEPRDSAVYFCASGSRTAIMGEQYFGPGTRLTVT.